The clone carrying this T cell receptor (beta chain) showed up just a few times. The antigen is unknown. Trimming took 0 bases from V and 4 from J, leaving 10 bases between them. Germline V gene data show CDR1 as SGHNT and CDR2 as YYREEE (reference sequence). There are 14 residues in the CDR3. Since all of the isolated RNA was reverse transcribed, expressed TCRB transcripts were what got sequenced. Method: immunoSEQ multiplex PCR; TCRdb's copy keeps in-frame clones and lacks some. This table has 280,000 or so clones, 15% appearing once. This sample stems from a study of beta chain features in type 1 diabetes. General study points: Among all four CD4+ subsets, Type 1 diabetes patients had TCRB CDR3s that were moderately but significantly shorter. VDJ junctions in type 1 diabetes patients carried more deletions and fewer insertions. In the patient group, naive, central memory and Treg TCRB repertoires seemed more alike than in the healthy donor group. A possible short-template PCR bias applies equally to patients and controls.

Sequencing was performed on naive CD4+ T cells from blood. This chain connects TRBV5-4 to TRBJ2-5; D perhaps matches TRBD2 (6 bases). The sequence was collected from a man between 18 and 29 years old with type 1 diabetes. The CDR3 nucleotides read TGTGCCAGCAGCTTGGATCGGGGGTCAGAGACCCAGTACTTC. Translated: CASSLDRGSETQYF.